This TCR beta chain comes out of a study of vaccination and CD4 T cells after COVID-19. V was cut by 3 bases and J by 0 bases, with 8 bases left in between. The CDR3 runs 15 residues. The germline V gene has CDR1 KGHDR and CDR2 SFDVKD. Oncomine TCR Beta short-read sequencing was applied to DNA from cultured CD4+ T cells. In TCRdb, the PCR reads were re-called with MiXCR into one record per CDR3 protein. The sample records 9,700 or so distinct CDR3 sequences, under 75% being singletons. Treatment defined: roughly ten-day PBMC culture with coronavirus spike peptide pools or control peptides (ViraFEST assay). This clonotype has just a few counts. Its antigen is currently unknown.

The sample taken for sequencing was CD4+ T cells from blood, cultured in vitro. This TCR derives from a human donor who had recovered from COVID-19. The chain carries TRBV24-1 and TRBJ2-1; TRBD2 might be the D (5 bases). The chain's CDR3 is CATSDVASSYNEQFF. The CDR3 DNA reads TGTGCCACCAGTGATGTAGCGAGCTCCTACAATGAGCAGTTCTTC.